What follows is one TCR beta chain and its context. This record belongs to a study of T cell changes during pregnancy in multiple sclerosis. This table comes from immunoSEQ multiplex PCR, and its TCRdb copy is limited to in-frame clones, with some not included. The profile covers roughly 38,000 clones, with roughly 92% appearing a single time and approximately 0.8% taken by the ten largest. Specimen: CD4+ T cells from peripheral blood mononuclear cells, collected before pregnancy. The receptor was isolated from a female donor with multiple sclerosis, enrolled in a pregnancy study.

DNA for the CDR3: TGTGCCAGCAGCCGCTCCGGGACAGGGAGGAATGAGCAGTTCTTC. Protein: CASSRSGTGRNEQFF. The gene calls are TRBV14 and TRBJ2-1; 9 bases fit TRBD1. The CDR3 sequence is 15 residues long. Trimming cost V 4 bases and J 7 bases; bases outside gene matches: 8. Germline CDR1 SGHDN, CDR2 FVKESK.